This T cell receptor beta chain originates from a study of CD8 T cells in Susac syndrome. Points from the study as a whole: Clonal CD8+ expansion in Susac was highest in TEMRA cells and active patients.

With random hexamers, roughly 0.45 to 1 ug RNA was reverse transcribed. Multiplex PCR with immunoSEQ amplified the TCR beta CDR3 across 54 Vbeta and 13 Jbeta. One entry per CDR3 protein results from TCRdb running MiXCR on the immunoSEQ multiplex PCR reads. The sample consists of roughly 80,000 distinct CDR3 sequences, approximately 93% of them appearing once. In regard to this clonotype: Its antigen remains unknown.

The CDR3 length is 11 residues. The germline V and J ends were trimmed by 2 bases and 7 bases, with 5 bases remaining between them. Germline-derived CDR1 and CDR2 are SNHLY and FYNNEI. CD8+ and CD4+ T cells were negatively isolated; TEMRA cells were FACS-enriched. The TCR was taken from a human donor with Susac syndrome. The chain has TRBV2 and TRBJ1-2; D unclear. Sequencing input: CD8+ T cells from PBMCs. The CDR3 sequence: CASSERVGYTF. Here the CDR3 DNA reads TGTGCCAGCAGTGAAAGGGTTGGCTACACCTTC.